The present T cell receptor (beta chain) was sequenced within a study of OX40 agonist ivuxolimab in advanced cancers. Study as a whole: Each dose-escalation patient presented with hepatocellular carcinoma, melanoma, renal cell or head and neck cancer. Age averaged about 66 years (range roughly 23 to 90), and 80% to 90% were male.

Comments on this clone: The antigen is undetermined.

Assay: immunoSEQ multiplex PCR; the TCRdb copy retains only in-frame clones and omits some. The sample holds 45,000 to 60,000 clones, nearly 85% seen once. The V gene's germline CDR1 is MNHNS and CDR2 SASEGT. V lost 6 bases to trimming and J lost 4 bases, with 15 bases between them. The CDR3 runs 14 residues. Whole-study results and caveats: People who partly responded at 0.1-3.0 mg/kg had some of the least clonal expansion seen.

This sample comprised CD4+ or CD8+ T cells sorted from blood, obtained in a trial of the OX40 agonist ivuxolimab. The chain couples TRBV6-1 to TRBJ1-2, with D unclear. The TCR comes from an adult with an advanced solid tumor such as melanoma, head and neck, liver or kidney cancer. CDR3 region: CASSSAGQLYGYTF. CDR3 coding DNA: TGTGCCAGCAGCAGCGCCGGGCAGCTCTATGGCTACACCTTC.